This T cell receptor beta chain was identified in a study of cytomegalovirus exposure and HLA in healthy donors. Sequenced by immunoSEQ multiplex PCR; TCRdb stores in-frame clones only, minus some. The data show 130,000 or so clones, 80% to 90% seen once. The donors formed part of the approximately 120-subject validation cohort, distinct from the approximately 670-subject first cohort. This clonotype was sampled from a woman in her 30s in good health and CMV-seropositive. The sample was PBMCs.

CDR3 DNA: TGTGCCAGCAATGAGGAGAGCAATGAGCAGTTCTTC. This encodes CASNEESNEQFF. The chain employs TRBV28 and TRBJ2-1; D not resolved. This CDR3 has 12 residues. Trimming left V 7 bases short and J 6 bases short, with 10 bases between. CDR1 is MDHEN and CDR2 is SYDVKM in the germline V gene.